One and the same sample provided the 17 T cell receptor beta chains below, sequenced in a study of vaccination and CD4 T cells after COVID-19. The Oncomine TCR Beta short-read assay generated sequence data from the DNA of cultured CD4+ T cells. Each CDR3 protein is one row after TCRdb ran MiXCR on the PCR reads. The data contain about 14,000 distinct CDR3 sequences, approximately 52% of them singletons. Treatment reported: roughly 11-day PBMC culture with coronavirus spike peptide pools or control peptides (ViraFEST assay). The antigens for these receptors are not known. Sequencing was done on a sample of CD4+ T cells from blood, cultured in vitro. These receptors all come from a human donor who had recovered from COVID-19.

The sample holds a few counts of this clonotype. The DNA for the CDR3 is TGTGCCAGCAGCTTTAGCTTAGATACGCAGTATTTT. It specifies CASSFSLDTQYF. This chain joins TRBV7-2 and TRBJ2-3; D remains ambiguous. The CDR3 has 12 residues. Trimming pared 3 bases from V and 5 bases from J, leaving 6 bases between. Germline CDR1 SGHTA, CDR2 FQGNSA.

The chain recombines TRBV7-6 with TRBJ2-1; the D is unclear. The length of the CDR3 is 18 residues. V shed 1 base and J shed 7 bases, with 23 bases lying between them. The germline V gene encodes CDR1 SGHVS and CDR2 FNYEAQ. The CDR3 is CASSLGWRGRERLNEQFF. The CDR3 DNA follows: TGTGCCAGCAGCTTAGGTTGGCGAGGCAGAGAGAGACTTAATGAGCAGTTCTTC.

Concerning this clonotype itself: One end of the junction varies from germline; a read error may be responsible. The rearrangement links TRBV5-1 to TRBJ2-5; the D is unclear. CDR1 and CDR2 from the germline V gene are SGHRS and YFSETQ. CDR3 length: 14 residues. The CDR3 DNA is TGCGCCAGCAGCTTGGGCAGAAGGGAAGAAACCCAGTACTTC. Amino acid sequence: CASSLGRREETQYF.

This clonotype was detected only a few times. The chain recombines TRBV10-1 with TRBJ2-1; 10 bases are a match to TRBD2. Trimming took 0 bases from V and 8 from J; bases not matched to a gene: 7. The CDR3 is made up of 16 amino acids. Germline assignment: CDR1 WNHNN and CDR2 SYGVQD (reference sequence). The CDR3 bases are TGCGCCAGCAGTGAGTCGACCAGCGGGAGGGTGTATGAGCAGTTCTTC. Translated: CASSESTSGRVYEQFF.

The genes are TRBV6-5 and TRBJ1-1; 8 bases match TRBD1. CDR1 is MNHEY and CDR2 is SVGAGI in the germline V gene. The V segment lost 3 bases and the J segment 1 base; nucleotides outside the gene matches: 4. The CDR3 has 15 amino acids. The DNA for the CDR3 is TGTGCCAGCAGTTATATACAGGGGGGGAACACTGAAGCTTTCTTT. The encoded protein is CASSYIQGGNTEAFF.

This clonotype was seen only a few times. The genes are TRBV24-1 and TRBJ2-1; no clear D. The CDR3 contains 15 residues. Germline CDR1 reads KGHDR; CDR2 reads SFDVKD. The V and J ends lost 4 bases and 2 bases respectively, with 11 bases between them. CDR3 sequence (DNA): TGTGCCACCAGTGAAGGCAGAATCACCTACAATGAGCAGTTCTTC. Its protein is CATSEGRITYNEQFF.

This clonotype was recorded only once. This chain joins TRBV20-1 and TRBJ1-3, with 7 bases matching TRBD1. Germline trimming cut 0 bases from V and 4 bases from J; bases unmatched to any gene: 12. CDR1 is DFQATT and CDR2 is SNEGSKA in the germline V gene (reference sequence). CDR3 size: 17 residues. As DNA, the CDR3 is TGCAGTGCTAGAGATCCACGACAGGGAGGGGAGGGAAACACCATATATTTT. This gives the protein CSARDPRQGGEGNTIYF.

This chain uses TRBV5-4 with TRBJ1-6, with D perhaps matching TRBD1 (6 bases). Trimming left V 4 bases short and J 14 bases short, with 13 bases between. The germline gives CDR1 SGHNT, CDR2 YYREEE (reference sequence). CDR3 length equals 12 residues. The CDR3 loop reads CASSLRDKALHF. For the CDR3, the DNA is TGTGCCAGCAGCCTCCGGGACAAAGCCCTCCACTTT. Supplemented by reference TRBV5-4 and TRBJ1-6, the full variable domain reads ETGVTQSPTHLIKTRGQQVTLRCSSQSGHNTVSWYQQALGQGPQFIFQYYREEENGRGNFPPRFSGLQFPNYSSELNVNALELDDSALYLCASSLRDKALHFGNGTRLTVT.

The J gene is TRBJ2-7, the V gene TRBV11-2; D remains ambiguous. The length of the CDR3 is 15 residues. Trimming took 5 bases from V and 4 from J, leaving 18 bases between them. Germline loops: CDR1 SGHAT, CDR2 FQNNGV. The CDR3 nucleotides are TGTGCCAGCAGCGGAGACCGGTTAATAGGTTACGAGCAGTACTTC. Amino acids: CASSGDRLIGYEQYF.

This clonotype showed up just a few times. The V call is TRBV7-8, the J call TRBJ2-7; TRBD1 agrees at 9 bases. CDR3 length: 13 residues. The germline CDR1 and CDR2 sequences are SGHVS and FQNEAQ. Trimming at V came to 3 bases and at J to 6 bases, leaving 3 bases not matched to a gene. The CDR3 loop reads CASSLGQGLEQYF. In DNA, the CDR3 is TGTGCCAGCAGCTTGGGACAGGGCCTCGAGCAGTACTTC.

This clonotype was picked up a small number of times. The V call is TRBV27, the J call TRBJ1-1, with 7 bases lining up with TRBD1. The germline gives CDR1 MNHEY, CDR2 SMNVEV (reference sequence). Unmatched junction bases numbered 15, after V lost 6 bases and J lost 11 bases. The CDR3 sequence is 14 residues long. For the CDR3, the DNA is TGTGCCAGCAGCTGGACAGGAAACCCCGGAGAGGCTTTCTTT. The encoded protein is CASSWTGNPGEAFF.

Comment on this clonotype: As the CDR3 is not closed by the conserved phenylalanine or tryptophan, this likely results from a read error. This chain uses TRBV2 with TRBJ1-6; 7 positions match TRBD1. This CDR3 comprises 16 residues. From germline, CDR1 is SNHLY and CDR2 FYNNEI. The CDR3 DNA sequence: TGTGTCAGGGGGGGTGCCCTGAGCTCCTATAATTCACCCCTCCACTCT. Protein sequence: CVRGGALSSYNSPLHS.

The gene calls are TRBV24-1 and TRBJ2-1, with TRBD2 matching 11 bases. Germline loops: CDR1 KGHDR, CDR2 SFDVKD. This CDR3 is 13 amino acids long. J was trimmed by 7 bases and V by 12 bases; bases with no gene match: 7. This CDR3 reads CAASSGGWNEQFF. CDR3 coding DNA: TGTGCCGCGTCTAGCGGGGGGTGGAATGAGCAGTTCTTC.

This clonotype was counted only a few times. The V gene is TRBV20-1, the J gene TRBJ2-3; D is undetermined. The CDR3 extends over 11 amino acids. V was shortened by 6 bases and J by 5 bases, with 9 bases between the two germline ends. Germline V gene data show CDR1 as DFQATT and CDR2 as SNEGSKA (reference sequence). The CDR3 DNA sequence: TGCAGTGCCCCCCGAGAAGATACGCAGTATTTT. Its protein product is CSAPREDTQYF.

J is TRBJ2-6 and V is TRBV5-4, with D hard to call. This CDR3 is built from 16 residues. With 0 bases removed from V and 0 bases from J, the gap between germline ends came to 7 bases. Germline V gives CDR1 SGHNT, CDR2 YYREEE (reference sequence). CDR3 residues: CASSLALSSGANVLTF. In DNA form, the CDR3 reads TGTGCCAGCAGCTTGGCCCTCAGCTCTGGGGCCAACGTCCTGACTTTC.

To note about this clonotype: Here the CDR3 omits its conserved ending phenylalanine or tryptophan, so a read error is the likely source. V gene TRBV20-1 combines with J gene TRBJ1-2, with TRBD1 identical over 7 bases. Trimming at V came to 3 bases and at J to 3 bases, leaving 10 bases not matched to a gene. There are 15 residues in the CDR3. CDR1 DFQATT and CDR2 SNEGSKA come from the germline V gene (reference sequence). CDR3 sequence: CSARALGQSYYGYTI. Written as DNA, the CDR3 is TGCAGTGCTAGGGCCTTGGGACAGAGCTACTATGGCTACACCATC.

This clonotype was counted only a few times. The chain links TRBV2 to TRBJ1-1; 7 nucleotides line up with TRBD1. The germline V gene has CDR1 SNHLY and CDR2 FYNNEI. The CDR3 extends over 14 amino acids. The trim removed 6 bases at V and 5 bases at J, leaving 9 bases unmatched. The CDR3 loop is CASREGAFGTEAFF. As DNA, the CDR3 is TGTGCCAGCAGAGAGGGGGCATTTGGGACTGAAGCTTTCTTT.